Shown below are 32 T cell receptor beta chains from a single sample sequenced in a study of blood T cell repertoires in COVID-19. The repertoire was sequenced with immunoSEQ multiplex PCR; TCRdb's copy has only in-frame clones and lacks some. The sample yields some 510,000 clones, around 89% seen once. Sequencing was carried out using PBMCs or T cells enriched from blood (not recorded which). The receptors stem from a woman aged 40 to 50 who had recovered from COVID-19.

The CDR3 here is CASSLLAGVHSSFYNEQFF. CDR3 coding DNA: TGTGCCAGCAGCTTACTAGCGGGCGTCCACTCCTCTTTCTACAATGAGCAGTTCTTC. The V and J genes are TRBV7-2 and TRBJ2-1; TRBD2 matches 8 bases. The V and J ends lost 2 bases and 3 bases, in that order; junction bases with no gene match: 15. The CDR3 has 19 amino acids. Germline values: CDR1 SGHTA, CDR2 FQGNSA.

The chain joins TRBV10-3 to TRBJ2-7, with 9 bases that match TRBD1. The CDR3 loop spans 14 amino acids. Germline CDR1 is ENHRY and CDR2 is SYGVKD. The V and J ends lost 4 bases and 6 bases, in that order; junction bases with no gene match: 7. Here the CDR3 reads CAISGDRGFIEQYF. CDR3 in DNA: TGTGCCATCAGTGGAGACAGGGGGTTTATCGAGCAGTACTTC.

The chain joins TRBV21-1 to TRBJ1-2; the tabulated D call, TRBD1, remains unverified against the DNA. TRBV21-1 is a pseudogene. CDR3 length: 15 amino acids. The CDR3 spells CASSKIQGARGGYTF. DNA of the CDR3: TGTGCCAGCAGCAAAATACAGGGGGCGCGGGGTGGCTACACCTTC.

This sequence joins TRBV7-9 and TRBJ2-3; perhaps TRBD2 as D (5 bases). This CDR3 spans 15 amino acids. Trimming removed 5 bases from V and 3 bases from J, with 15 bases in between. The germline gives CDR1 SEHNR, CDR2 FQNEAQ (reference sequence). CDR3 in DNA: TGTGCCAGCAGCACACAGAGAGGCGGGACAGATACGCAGTATTTT. Translating gives CASSTQRGGTDTQYF.

The rearrangement links TRBV5-1 to TRBJ1-2, with D tentatively TRBD1 (5 bases). The CDR3 has 12 amino acids. Germline V gives CDR1 SGHRS, CDR2 YFSETQ. Trimming left V 9 bases short and J 7 bases short, with 16 bases between. In DNA form, the CDR3 reads TGCGCCACCTCCGTAGGGGTCGGTGGCTACACCTTC. Translation: CATSVGVGGYTF.

This clone was recorded many times. V is TRBV7-2 and J is TRBJ2-1; no reliable D call. Trimming pared 2 bases from V and 0 bases from J, leaving 17 bases between. Germline V gene sequence: CDR1 SGHTA, CDR2 FQGNSA. This CDR3 comprises 18 residues. CDR3 protein: CASSLRLARRSSYNEQFF. The CDR3 nucleotides are TGTGCCAGCAGCTTAAGGTTGGCGCGGAGAAGCTCCTACAATGAGCAGTTCTTC. Drawing the rest from reference TRBV7-2 and TRBJ2-1, the complete variable domain is GAGVSQSPSNKVTEKGKDVELRCDPISGHTALYWYRQSLGQGLEFLIYFQGNSAPDKSGLPSDRFSAERTGGSVSTLTIQRTQQEDSAVYLCASSLRLARRSSYNEQFFGPGTRLTVL.

The V call is TRBV27, the J call TRBJ1-6; a possible D gene is TRBD1 (6 bases). V lost 5 bases and J 9 bases, leaving 14 bases between the germline ends. Germline V gene lookup returns CDR1 MNHEY and CDR2 SMNVEV (reference sequence). The length of the CDR3 is 14 residues. CDR3 residues: CASSAGAGSSPLHF. CDR3 nucleotides: TGTGCCAGCAGTGCAGGGGCTGGTAGTTCACCCCTCCACTTT.

The V call is TRBV18, the J call TRBJ2-1; TRBD1 matches 9 bases. In germline, CDR1 is KGHSH, CDR2 LQKENI. V shed 6 bases and J 7 bases; nucleotides not matched to a gene: 10. There are 15 residues in the CDR3. The CDR3 DNA sequence: TGTGCCAGCTCCCCGCCCGGACAGGGGCGAAATGAGCAGTTCTTC. Protein sequence: CASSPPGQGRNEQFF.

This clone was counted once. This sequence joins TRBV10-3 and TRBJ1-3; 7 bases align to TRBD1. The CDR3 has 14 amino acids. V trimming: 6 bases; J trimming: 2 bases; junction bases outside the gene matches: 4. CDR1 and CDR2 from the germline V gene are ENHRY and SYGVKD. CDR3 sequence: CAIRVTGTGNTIYF. The CDR3 DNA is TGTGCCATCAGAGTGACAGGGACTGGAAACACCATATATTTT.

This rearrangement joins TRBV7-6 to TRBJ2-2; perhaps TRBD1 as D (6 bases). V dropped 1 base and J dropped 4 bases, with 13 bases sitting between them. The CDR3 sequence is 16 residues long. The germline CDR1 and CDR2 sequences are SGHVS and FNYEAQ. CDR3 sequence: CASSLEIGQPTGELFF. The CDR3 nucleotides read TGTGCCAGCAGCTTAGAGATAGGACAGCCCACCGGGGAGCTGTTTTTT.

The chain is built from TRBV18 and TRBJ1-5; D is unclear. Trimming left V 2 bases short and J 6 bases short, with 8 bases between. CDR3 length: 13 amino acids. Germline CDR1 and CDR2: KGHSH and LQKENI. CDR3 region: CASSPGPFQPQHF. The CDR3 coding sequence is TGTGCCAGCTCACCAGGGCCTTTTCAGCCCCAGCATTTT. The full variable domain, rest sourced from reference TRBV18 and TRBJ1-5, is NAGVMQNPRHLVRRRGQEARLRCSPMKGHSHVYWYRQLPEEGLKFMVYLQKENIIDESGMPKERFSAEFPKEGPSILRIQQVVRGDSAAYFCASSPGPFQPQHFGDGTRLSIL.

This clone has a single count. This rearrangement joins TRBV6-5 to TRBJ1-2; possibly TRBD1 for D (6 bases). The germline V gene has CDR1 MNHEY and CDR2 SVGAGI. The CDR3 extends over 14 amino acids. V lost 6 bases and J 4 bases, leaving 15 bases between the germline ends. CDR3 coding DNA: TGTGCCAGCAGCCGGACAGTCGGTGCCTATGGCTACACCTTC. Translation: CASSRTVGAYGYTF.

The V call is TRBV6-2 or TRBV6-3, the J call TRBJ1-5, with a possible D match to TRBD1 (5 bases). Germline CDR1 is MNHEY and CDR2 is SVGEGT. There are 15 residues in the CDR3. Between the trimmed V and J ends, which lost 5 bases and 4 bases, there was a span of 15 bases. The DNA of the CDR3 is TGTGCCAGCAGTCCGGGCCAGGGATATAATCAGCCCCAGCATTTT. The encoded protein is CASSPGQGYNQPQHF.

This chain uses TRBV7-9 with TRBJ2-5, with TRBD2 matching over 10 bases. Germline CDR1 is SEHNR and CDR2 is FQNEAQ (reference sequence). This CDR3 has 14 amino acids. The V and J ends lost 3 bases and 5 bases, in that order; junction bases with no gene match: 3. The CDR3, as DNA: TGTGCCAGCAGCTTCCCGGGACTAGCGGAGACCCAGTACTTC. Its protein product is CASSFPGLAETQYF. Using reference TRBV7-9 and TRBJ2-5 for the parts outside the CDR3, the full variable domain is DTGVSQNPRHKITKRGQNVTFRCDPISEHNRLYWYRQTLGQGPEFLTYFQNEAQLEKSRLLSDRFSAERPKGSFSTLEIQRTEQGDSAMYLCASSFPGLAETQYFGPGTRLLVL.

The rearrangement uses TRBV9 and TRBJ1-6; D is possibly TRBD1 (5 bases). CDR3 size: 16 residues. CDR1 SGDLS and CDR2 YYNGEE come from the germline V gene. The V and J ends lost 3 bases and 11 bases respectively, with 21 bases between them. For the CDR3, the DNA is TGTGCCAGCAGCGCAACCGGGGGGTTAATCAGAACACCCCTCCACTTT. This codes for CASSATGGLIRTPLHF.

The chain links TRBV6-5 to TRBJ2-1, with TRBD2 matching 7 bases. From germline, CDR1 is MNHEY and CDR2 SVGAGI. CDR3 length equals 16 residues. Losses at the gene ends were 4 bases for V and 0 bases for J; bases not matched to a gene: 6. CDR3 loop: CASSLGLAGSYNEQFF. The CDR3 nucleotides read TGTGCCAGCAGTTTAGGCTTAGCGGGCTCCTACAATGAGCAGTTCTTC.

This clone was detected only a few times. J is TRBJ1-3 and V is TRBV25-1; D uncertain. The germline V and J ends were trimmed by 5 bases and 4 bases, with 3 bases remaining between them. Germline lookup yields CDR1 MGHDK and CDR2 SYGVNS. The CDR3 has 11 amino acids. CDR3 nucleotide sequence: TGTGCCAGCAGTCAGGGAAACACCATATATTTT. Translation: CASSQGNTIYF.

The chain carries TRBV13 and TRBJ2-7; 7 bases fit TRBD2. The CDR3 totals 15 residues. Germline CDR1 is PRHDT and CDR2 is FYEKMQ (reference sequence). V was pared by 0 bases and J by 3 bases, with 5 bases of the junction left unmatched. This chain's CDR3 is CASSLGLAPGYEQYF. The CDR3 DNA sequence: TGTGCCAGCAGCTTAGGACTAGCGCCAGGCTACGAGCAGTACTTC.

This clone was counted only a few times. The chain carries TRBV7-9 and TRBJ1-1, with 10 bases aligning to TRBD1. Germline trimming cut 4 bases from V and 4 bases from J; bases unmatched to any gene: 3. Germline CDR1 SEHNR, CDR2 FQNEAQ (reference sequence). This CDR3 spans 14 amino acids. The CDR3: CASSSRTGGTEAFF. CDR3 DNA sequence: TGTGCCAGCAGCTCAAGGACAGGGGGCACTGAAGCTTTCTTT.

The gene calls are TRBV30 and TRBJ1-2; a weak D match, TRBD1 (6 bases). With 2 bases removed from V and 5 bases from J, the gap between germline ends came to 15 bases. CDR1 is GTSNPN and CDR2 is SVGIG in the germline V gene (reference sequence). The CDR3 totals 14 residues. CDR3 amino acids: CAWSPLTGEYGYTF. The CDR3 bases are TGTGCCTGGAGTCCTCTGACAGGAGAATATGGCTACACCTTC.

This clone was found once. Written as DNA, the CDR3 is TGTGCCAGCAGTTTGAACAGTTATAGCAATCAGCCCCAGCATTTT. Translation: CASSLNSYSNQPQHF. J is TRBJ1-5 and V is TRBV6-6; D remains ambiguous. Germline CDR1 MNHNY, CDR2 SVGAGI (reference sequence). The ends were cut back, 4 bases at V and 0 bases at J, with 10 bases in the middle. This CDR3 is built from 15 residues.

This rearrangement joins TRBV7-8 to TRBJ2-1; D not certain. The CDR3 runs to 15 residues. Germline V gene data show CDR1 as SGHVS and CDR2 as FQNEAQ. The V end was cut by 5 bases, the J end by 1 base, with 12 bases between. In DNA, the CDR3 is TGTGCCAGCAGCCCCCAAGTTCGGTCCTACAATGAGCAGTTCTTC. Residues: CASSPQVRSYNEQFF.

This clone was counted only a few times. This sequence joins TRBV18 and TRBJ1-4, with 8 bases lining up with TRBD1. CDR1 is KGHSH, CDR2 LQKENI, per germline. This CDR3 has 16 residues. The trim removed 4 bases at V and 8 bases at J, leaving 12 bases unmatched. CDR3 DNA: TGTGCCAGCTCACTCCTGCTGACAGGGGAAGGGGAAAAACTGTTTTTT. Its translation is CASSLLLTGEGEKLFF.

This clone occurred a few times. The CDR3 reads CASRVGESGYGYTF. In nucleotides, the CDR3 is TGTGCCAGCAGAGTCGGGGAGTCTGGCTATGGCTACACCTTC. The V and J genes are TRBV19 and TRBJ1-2; D is undetermined. This CDR3 is 14 amino acids long. Between the trimmed V and J ends, which lost 9 bases and 4 bases, there was a span of 18 bases. Germline CDR1 is LNHDA and CDR2 is SQIVND (reference sequence).

The CDR3 here is CASSPLAGGVTDTQYF. For the CDR3, the DNA is TGTGCCAGCAGCCCACTAGCGGGAGGGGTCACAGATACGCAGTATTTT. The chain links TRBV3-1 (or the pseudogene TRBV3-2) to TRBJ2-3; 13 bases are shared with TRBD2. CDR3 size: 16 residues. Germline V gene sequence: CDR1 LGHDT, CDR2 YNNKEL (reference sequence). V lost 4 bases, J lost 2 bases, and 3 bases stayed unmatched.

The chain has TRBV28 and TRBJ2-5; 7 bases fit TRBD2. V was pared by 5 bases and J by 5 bases, with 8 bases of the junction left unmatched. This CDR3 comprises 14 residues. Germline V gene data show CDR1 as MDHEN and CDR2 as SYDVKM. The CDR3, as DNA: TGTGCCAGCAGTCTCGGCGGGGGAGGTGAGACCCAGTACTTC. Translation: CASSLGGGGETQYF.

The V call is TRBV10-3, the J call TRBJ2-2; D is ambiguous. Germline V CDR1 and CDR2: ENHRY, SYGVKD. V lost 10 bases and J lost 6, with 24 bases in between. The CDR3 has 16 residues. The CDR3 is CATLNQLEMNAGELFF. In DNA form, the CDR3 reads TGTGCCACCCTTAATCAGTTGGAGATGAATGCCGGGGAGCTGTTTTTT.

This chain links TRBV6-5 with TRBJ1-1; 8 bases map to TRBD1. V shed 0 bases and J 1 base; nucleotides not matched to a gene: 4. Germline V gives CDR1 MNHEY, CDR2 SVGAGI. This CDR3 is built from 16 residues. This CDR3 reads CASSYSAGTGNTEAFF. The CDR3 bases are TGTGCCAGCAGTTACTCGGCCGGGACAGGGAACACTGAAGCTTTCTTT.

The chain combines TRBV5-1 with TRBJ1-4; the D gene is possibly TRBD1 (6 bases). The germline V gene encodes CDR1 SGHRS and CDR2 YFSETQ. V lost 1 base to trimming and J lost 6 bases, with 16 bases between them. CDR3 length equals 16 residues. The CDR3 sequence is CASSLLRAGVDEKLFF. The CDR3 nucleotides read TGCGCCAGCAGCTTGCTTAGAGCAGGGGTCGATGAAAAACTGTTTTTT.

A single count supports this clone. V is TRBV27 and J is TRBJ2-1; TRBD1 might be the D (6 bases). The length of the CDR3 is 13 residues. Germline V gene sequence: CDR1 MNHEY, CDR2 SMNVEV (reference sequence). The V end lost 5 bases, the J end lost 7 bases, and 12 bases lay between the germline ends. DNA for the CDR3: TGTGCCAGCAGTCAGCGACAGGCGAATGAGCAGTTCTTC. This translates into CASSQRQANEQFF.

This chain uses TRBV19 with TRBJ1-1; the match to TRBD1 covers 7 bases. The CDR3 covers 13 residues. Per the germline V gene, CDR1 is LNHDA and CDR2 is SQIVND (reference sequence). Trimming cost V 5 bases and J 10 bases; bases outside gene matches: 10. The CDR3 bases are TGTGCCAGTAGTTCCCGACAGGGATTAGGAGCTTTCTTT. It specifies CASSSRQGLGAFF.

The genes are TRBV9 and TRBJ2-1; D remains ambiguous. Between the trimmed V and J ends, which lost 3 bases and 1 base, there was a span of 5 bases. This CDR3 is built from 13 residues. Germline CDR1 is SGDLS and CDR2 is YYNGEE. CDR3 sequence (DNA): TGTGCCAGCAGCGCCCAATCCTACAATGAGCAGTTCTTC. This translates into CASSAQSYNEQFF. The full variable domain, with the rest looked up from reference TRBV9 and TRBJ2-1, is DSGVTQTPKHLITATGQRVTLRCSPRSGDLSVYWYQQSLDQGLQFLIQYYNGEERAKGNILERFSAQQFPDLHSELNLSSLELGDSALYFCASSAQSYNEQFFGPGTRLTVL.